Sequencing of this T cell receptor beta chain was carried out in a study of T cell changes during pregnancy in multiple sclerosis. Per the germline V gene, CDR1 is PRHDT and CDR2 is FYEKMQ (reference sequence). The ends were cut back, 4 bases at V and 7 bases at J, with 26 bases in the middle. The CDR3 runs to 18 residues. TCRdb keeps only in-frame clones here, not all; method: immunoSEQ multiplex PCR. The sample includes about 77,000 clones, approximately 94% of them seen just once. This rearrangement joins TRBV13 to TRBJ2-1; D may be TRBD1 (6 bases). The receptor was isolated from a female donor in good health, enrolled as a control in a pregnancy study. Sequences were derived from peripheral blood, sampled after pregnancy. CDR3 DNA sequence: TGTGCCAGCAGCTCGCCTTACAGGTACAGCTCAGGGGAAAATGAGCAGTTCTTC. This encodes CASSSPYRYSSGENEQFF.